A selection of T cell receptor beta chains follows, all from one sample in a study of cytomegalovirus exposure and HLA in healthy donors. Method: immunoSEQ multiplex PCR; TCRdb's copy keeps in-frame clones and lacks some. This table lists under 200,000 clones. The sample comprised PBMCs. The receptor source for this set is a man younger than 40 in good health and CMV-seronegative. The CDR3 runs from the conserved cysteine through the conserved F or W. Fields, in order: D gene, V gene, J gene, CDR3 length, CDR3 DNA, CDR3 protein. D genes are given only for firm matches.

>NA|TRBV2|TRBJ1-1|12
TGTGCCAGTCGGACAAGAAACACTGAAGCTTTCTTT
CASRTRNTEAFF
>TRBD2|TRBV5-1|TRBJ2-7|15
TGCGCCAGCAGCTTGGCCGTGAGCGGGAGGGACGAGCAGTACTTC
CASSLAVSGRDEQYF
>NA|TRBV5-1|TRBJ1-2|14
TGCGCCAGCAGCTTGGCCCCAGGGTACTATGGCTACACCTTC
CASSLAPGYYGYTF
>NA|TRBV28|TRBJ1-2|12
TGTGCCAGCAGTCGTTCGGGGTATGGCTACACCTTC
CASSRSGYGYTF
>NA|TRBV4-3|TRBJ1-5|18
TGCGCCAGCAGCCAAGACCCGGCGGGGCCTGATAGCAATCAGCCCCAGCATTTT
CASSQDPAGPDSNQPQHF
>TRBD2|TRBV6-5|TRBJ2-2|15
TGTGCCAGCAGTTATAGTACTAGCGCAACCGGGGAGCTGTTTTTT
CASSYSTSATGELFF
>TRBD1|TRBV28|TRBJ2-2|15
TGTGCCACCAGGCGTGGGACAGGGGGAACCGGGGAGCTGTTTTTT
CATRRGTGGTGELFF
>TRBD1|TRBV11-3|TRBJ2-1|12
TGTGCCAGCAGCTATGAGGGGACAGGGAGGTTCTTC
CASSYEGTGRFF
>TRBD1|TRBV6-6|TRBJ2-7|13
TGTGCCAGCCTCCGGGACAGGGGTTACGAGCAGTACTTC
CASLRDRGYEQYF
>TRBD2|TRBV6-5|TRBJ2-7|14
TGTGCCAGTAAGCCTCGACTAGCAGTCTACGAGCAGTACTTC
CASKPRLAVYEQYF
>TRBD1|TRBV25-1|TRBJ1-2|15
TGTGCCAGCAGGGAAACAGGGGGGAATAACTATGGCTACACCTTC
CASRETGGNNYGYTF
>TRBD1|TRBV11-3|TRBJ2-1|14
TGTGCCAGCAGCTCCCGGGACAGGTACAATGAGCAGTTCTTC
CASSSRDRYNEQFF
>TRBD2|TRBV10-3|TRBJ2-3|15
TGTGCCACCGCCTTTAGCGGGAAAGGGGCAGATACGCAGTATTTT
CATAFSGKGADTQYF
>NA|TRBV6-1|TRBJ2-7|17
TGTGCCAGCAGTGACCCCGGGGATAAGAGTGGTTCCTACGAGCAGTACTTC
CASSDPGDKSGSYEQYF
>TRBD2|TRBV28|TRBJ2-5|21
TGTGCCAGCAGTTTATTTTATGGGGGGACTTATTTAGCGGGAGACCAAGAGACCCAGTACTTC
CASSLFYGGTYLAGDQETQYF
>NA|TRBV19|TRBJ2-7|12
TGTGCCAGTAGTATAGAGGACACCGAGCAGTACTTC
CASSIEDTEQYF
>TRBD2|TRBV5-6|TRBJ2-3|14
TGTGCCAGCAGCCTGAGCGGGGAGGCAGATACGCAGTATTTT
CASSLSGEADTQYF
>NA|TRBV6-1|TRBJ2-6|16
TGTGCCAGCAGTGAAATGATGGGCACTGGGGCCAACGTCCTGACTTTC
CASSEMMGTGANVLTF
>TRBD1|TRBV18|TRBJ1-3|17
TGTGCCAGCTCACAACGCACAGGGGCAAGCTCTGGAAACACCATATATTTT
CASSQRTGASSGNTIYF
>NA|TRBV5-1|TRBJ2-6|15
TGCGCCAGCAGCCAAGGGACATCTGAGGCCAACGTCCTGACTTTC
CASSQGTSEANVLTF
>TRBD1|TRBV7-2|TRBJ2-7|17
TGTGCCAGCAACCGGGACAGGGGCCTTTCTCCTACTAACGAGCAGTACTTC
CASNRDRGLSPTNEQYF
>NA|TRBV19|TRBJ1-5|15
TGTGCCAGTAGTATCCCGGGACACGGCAATCAGCCCCAGCATTTT
CASSIPGHGNQPQHF
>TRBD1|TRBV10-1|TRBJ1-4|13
TGCGCCAGTCAGTCGGGACAGAATGAAAAACTGTTTTTT
CASQSGQNEKLFF
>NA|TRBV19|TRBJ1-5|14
TGTGCCAGTAGTTTTAGTGGAGGGAACCAGCCCCAGCATTTT
CASSFSGGNQPQHF
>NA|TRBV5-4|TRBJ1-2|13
TGTGCCAGCAGTATCACAGGGCTCTATGGCTACACCTTC
CASSITGLYGYTF
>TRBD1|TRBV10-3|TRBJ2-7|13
TGTGCCATTAGGACAGGGGACTCCTACGAGCAGTACTTC
CAIRTGDSYEQYF
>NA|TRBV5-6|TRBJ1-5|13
TGTGCCAGCAGCGTCCGGTCCACGCAGCCCCAGCATTTT
CASSVRSTQPQHF
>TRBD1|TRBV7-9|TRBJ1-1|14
TGTGCCAGCAGCCTACAGGGGATGGGCACTGAAGCTTTCTTT
CASSLQGMGTEAFF
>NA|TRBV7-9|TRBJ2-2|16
TGTGCCAGCAGCCGTCCCGGGACATACGACACCGGGGAGCTGTTTTTT
CASSRPGTYDTGELFF
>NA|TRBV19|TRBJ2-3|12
TGTGCCAGTAGTATTCGGGGAGATACGCAGTATTTT
CASSIRGDTQYF